These 26 T cell receptor beta chains were all obtained from the same sample, sequenced in a study of tumor and adjacent non-tumor tissue in lung cancer. This sample's RNA came from whole unsorted tissue. Distant lung tissue was collected more than 3 cm away from the tumor edge. The library came from three nested PCR rounds adapted from ARM-PCR protocols. Using its own MiXCR run on the multiplex PCR reads, TCRdb lists one record per CDR3 protein. The profile covers roughly 120,000 distinct CDR3 sequences, with roughly two thirds appearing a single time and around 20% taken by the ten largest. The material sequenced was distant non-tumor lung tissue. These receptors were collected from a man aged 60-69 years with non-small cell lung cancer.

Notes on this clonotype: A much larger clone differs by one base, so this may be a read error. The CDR3 ends on some other residue instead of the conserved phenylalanine or tryptophan, so this is likely a read error. This chain links TRBV29-1 with TRBJ1-1; D not certain. There are 12 residues in the CDR3. CDR1 and CDR2 from the germline V gene are SQVTM and ANQGSEA. With 2 bases removed from V and 2 bases from J, the gap between germline ends came to 6 bases. The CDR3 nucleotides are TGCAGCGTTGAAAAAGGAAACACTGAAGCTTTCCTT. Translating it yields CSVEKGNTEAFL.

Comment on this clonotype: A much larger clone lies a single base off, so this may be a read error. The CDR3, as DNA: TGTACCAGCAGCTCCGAGGAGGCAACTAATGAAAAACTGTTTTTT. Amino acid sequence: CTSSSEEATNEKLFF. The genes are TRBV7-8 and TRBJ1-4, with unresolved D. In germline, CDR1 is SGHVS, CDR2 FQNEAQ. The CDR3 is 15 amino acids.

There are a few counts of this clonotype. The chain employs TRBV19 and TRBJ2-7, with TRBD1 matching 10 bases. There are 14 residues in the CDR3. From germline, CDR1 is LNHDA and CDR2 SQIVND (reference sequence). V lost 6 bases to trimming and J lost 5 bases; unmatched junction nucleotides: 7. The CDR3 nucleotides read TGTGCCAGTAGCCGACAGGGGGCCTCGGACGAGCAGTACTTC. As protein: CASSRQGASDEQYF.

This clonotype was counted at least ten times. The rearrangement links TRBV5-6 to TRBJ2-1; D unclear. The CDR3 is made up of 12 amino acids. Between the trimmed V and J ends, which lost 2 bases and 8 bases, there was a span of 8 bases. Germline V gene lookup returns CDR1 SGHDT and CDR2 YYEEEE. The chain's CDR3 is CASSLFLHEQFF. CDR3 DNA: TGTGCCAGCAGCTTATTTTTACATGAGCAGTTCTTC.

This chain uses TRBV5-1 with TRBJ1-2; the D gene is possibly TRBD1 (6 bases). The length of the CDR3 is 13 residues. The germline V gene encodes CDR1 SGHRS and CDR2 YFSETQ. The V and J ends lost 3 bases and 6 bases respectively, with 12 bases between them. CDR3 nucleotides: TGCGCCAGCAGCTCGGACAGATTCCATGGCTACACCTTC. Translating gives CASSSDRFHGYTF.

On this clonotype: One base away lies a much larger clone, so this may be a sequencing read error. DNA of the CDR3: TGTGCCAGCAGCTTGGTACAGGGGGGGGGAGAGCAGTACTTC. Protein sequence: CASSLVQGGGEQYF. V usage is TRBV5-4 and J usage is TRBJ2-7, with D possibly being TRBD1 (8 bases). Germline V gives CDR1 SGHNT, CDR2 YYREEE (reference sequence). This CDR3 contains 14 residues. Trimming pared 0 bases from V and 7 bases from J, leaving 14 bases between.

The J gene is TRBJ2-5, the V gene TRBV6-5, with a possible D match to TRBD2 (7 bases). Trimming removed 2 bases from V and 4 bases from J, with 20 bases in between. CDR3 size: 17 residues. Germline-derived CDR1 and CDR2 are MNHEY and SVGAGI. CDR3 residues: CASSYEGGTQLRETQYF. Here the CDR3 DNA reads TGTGCCAGCAGTTACGAGGGGGGGACCCAACTTCGAGAGACCCAGTACTTC.

As regards this clonotype: This may be a read error, as it is one base from a much larger clone. The gene calls are TRBV11-2 and TRBJ2-2; no reliable D call. This CDR3 has 15 amino acids. Trimming removed 5 bases at V and 5 bases at J, with 15 bases between. Looked up from germline, CDR1 is SGHAT and CDR2 is FQNNGV. The chain's CDR3 is CASSLSRASTGELFF. DNA of the CDR3: TGTGCCAGCAGCCTGAGCCGGGCCTCGACCGGGGAGCTGTTTTTT.

This clonotype was observed many times. The rearrangement links TRBV30 to TRBJ2-2, with 8 bases that match TRBD1. This CDR3 spans 12 amino acids. V lost 5 bases, J lost 7 bases, and 3 bases stayed unmatched. Germline loops: CDR1 GTSNPN, CDR2 SVGIG (reference sequence). The CDR3 sequence: CAWSGQVGELFF. In nucleotides, the CDR3 is TGTGCCTGGTCGGGACAGGTCGGGGAGCTGTTTTTT.

This clonotype was recorded only once. The chain employs TRBV7-6 and TRBJ2-7, with 7 bases that match TRBD1. The CDR3 is made up of 17 amino acids. The germline V gene has CDR1 SGHVS and CDR2 FNYEAQ. V lost 1 base and J lost 4; bases outside the gene matches: 13. The CDR3 nucleotides read TGTGCCAGCAGCTTAGGCAAACCGGGACAGATATCTTACGAGCAGTACTTC. This codes for CASSLGKPGQISYEQYF. Together with reference TRBV7-6 and TRBJ2-7, the CDR3 gives the full variable domain: GAGVSQSPRYKVTKRGQDVALRCDPISGHVSLYWYRQALGQGPEFLTYFNYEAQQDKSGLPNDRFSAERPEGSISTLTIQRTEQRDSAMYRCASSLGKPGQISYEQYFGPGTRLTVT.

This clonotype came up many times. The rearrangement joins TRBV20-1 to TRBJ2-3; TRBD2 matches at 9 bases. V shed 2 bases and J 4 bases; nucleotides not matched to a gene: 4. Germline loops: CDR1 DFQATT, CDR2 SNEGSKA (reference sequence). The CDR3 has 14 residues. The CDR3 region is CSARKTSGADTQYF. The CDR3 nucleotides are TGCAGTGCTAGAAAGACTAGCGGCGCAGATACGCAGTATTTT.

About this clonotype itself: The CDR3 ends on some other residue instead of the conserved phenylalanine or tryptophan, so this is likely a read error. The DNA is left out, because the CDR3 cannot be placed on it with certainty; the CDR3 is given as TCRdb lists it. The rearrangement uses TRBV12-3 or TRBV12-4 and TRBJ2-4. The CDR3 is made up of 12 amino acids, end residues included. The CDR3 loop is CASSLEWNIRYL.

This clonotype was counted only a few times. The chain combines TRBV20-1 with TRBJ2-2, with D perhaps matching TRBD1 or TRBD2 (7 bases each). In germline, CDR1 is DFQATT, CDR2 SNEGSKA (reference sequence). This CDR3 is 15 amino acids long. Trimming removed 1 base from V and 6 bases from J, with 15 bases in between. The CDR3 region is CSARVPRGGAGELFF. The DNA of the CDR3 is TGCAGTGCTAGAGTTCCCAGGGGGGGCGCCGGGGAGCTGTTTTTT.

The V and J genes are TRBV6-5 and TRBJ2-6, with TRBD1 matching over 10 bases. V shed 10 bases, J shed 0 bases, and the junction held 15 bases outside the gene matches. Germline-derived CDR1 and CDR2 are MNHEY and SVGAGI. The CDR3 loop spans 19 amino acids. The CDR3 DNA is TGTGCCAACAATTATTACGACAGGGGGCCGACCTCTGGGGCCAACGTCCTGACTTTC. As protein: CANNYYDRGPTSGANVLTF.

This clonotype was counted once. The rearrangement links TRBV29-1 to TRBJ2-3, with unresolved D. CDR1 and CDR2 (germline): SQVTM, ANQGSEA. Between the trimmed V and J ends, which lost 7 bases and 0 bases, there was a span of 2 bases. The CDR3 runs 10 residues. CDR3 sequence (DNA): TGCAGCGCCAGCACAGATACGCAGTATTTT. Amino acids: CSASTDTQYF.

Notes on this clonotype: A junction end diverges from the germline sequence, so it may reflect a read error. The chain joins TRBV11-3 to TRBJ2-1; a weak D match, TRBD1 (5 bases). Near its end, the DNA agrees better with TRBJ2-7, so the J call may be wrong. CDR1 and CDR2 (germline): SGHNT, YENEEA. The length of the CDR3 is 16 residues. Written as DNA, the CDR3 is TGTGCCAACAGCTTAAGCAGGGATAGCTCCTACAATGGGCAGTACTTC. This translates into CANSLSRDSSYNGQYF.

As concerns this clonotype: The CDR3 ends on some other residue instead of the conserved phenylalanine or tryptophan, so this is likely a read error. The limits of the CDR3 on the DNA are not certain, so only TCRdb's listed CDR3 is given. V and J are TRBV4-1 and TRBJ1-1. The CDR3 has 13 residues if both end residues are counted. In germline, CDR1 is MGHRA, CDR2 YSYEKL. The CDR3 reads CASSQQENTEAPS.

This clonotype has a handful of counts. Since a much larger clone is just one base distant, this may be a read error. Since no conserved phenylalanine or tryptophan closes the CDR3, a read error is the likely cause. V is TRBV6-5 and J is TRBJ2-7; 7 bases map to TRBD2. CDR1 MNHEY and CDR2 SVGAGI come from the germline V gene. CDR3 length equals 14 residues. Germline trimming cut 6 bases from V and 6 bases from J; bases unmatched to any gene: 11. In DNA, the CDR3 is TGTGCCAGCAGCTCCCCGCGGGGGAGGGGCGAGCAGTACTAC. Protein: CASSSPRGRGEQYY.

There are a few counts of this clonotype. Just one base apart from a much larger clone, this may be a read error. This sequence joins TRBV5-1 and TRBJ2-1; D call uncertain. The CDR3 runs 14 residues. Looked up from germline, CDR1 is SGHRS and CDR2 is YFSETQ. The CDR3 DNA follows: TGCCCCAGCAGCTTGAGCTCCTCCGGAGTGGAGCAGTTCTTC. Amino acids: CPSSLSSSGVEQFF.

A word on this clonotype: This may come from a read error, since a much larger clone is one base off. CDR3 in amino acids: CAWRGTGTDTQYF. The CDR3 nucleotides are TGTGCCTGGAGGGGAACGGGGACAGATACGCAGTATTTT. The rearrangement joins TRBV30 to TRBJ2-3; D possibly corresponds to TRBD2 (5 bases). This CDR3 has 13 residues. CDR1 and CDR2 from the germline V gene are GTSNPN and SVGIG (reference sequence). V lost 3 bases and J 3 bases, leaving 10 bases between the germline ends.

This clonotype was recorded at least ten times. The rearrangement links TRBV12-5 to TRBJ2-1, with no clear D. This CDR3 has 11 amino acids. The germline V gene encodes CDR1 LGHNT and CDR2 FRNRAP. V shed 3 bases and J shed 9 bases, with 6 bases lying between them. CDR3 in DNA: TGTGCTAGTGGTTTAGTGGGTGAGCAGTTCTTC. Translation: CASGLVGEQFF.

This clonotype was detected many times. The chain combines TRBV6-1 with TRBJ1-5; 10 positions agree with TRBD1. The CDR3 consists of 12 residues. The germline gives CDR1 MNHNS, CDR2 SASEGT. V shed 8 bases, J shed 7 bases, and the junction held 2 bases outside the gene matches. CDR3 bases: TGTGCCAGCCGGACAGGGGGGCAGCCCCAGCATTTT. It translates to CASRTGGQPQHF.

This chain connects TRBV12-3 or TRBV12-4 to TRBJ2-3; the match to TRBD2 covers 8 bases. The CDR3 is made up of 16 amino acids. The V and J ends lost 3 bases and 6 bases, in that order; junction bases with no gene match: 11. The CDR3 loop reads CASSFGSSGVWDTQYF. The CDR3 coding sequence is TGTGCCAGCAGTTTCGGGAGTAGCGGGGTTTGGGATACGCAGTATTTT.

This clonotype was seen many times. V gene TRBV10-2 combines with J gene TRBJ2-3; D unresolved. The CDR3 covers 14 residues. Trimming stripped 7 bases from V and 2 bases from J, with 13 bases between. The germline V gene encodes CDR1 WSHSY and CDR2 SAAADI. In DNA form, the CDR3 reads TGCGCCAGCAAAGGCTACAGATACACAGATACGCAGTATTTT. Translating gives CASKGYRYTDTQYF.

This clonotype was recorded a few times. The V and J genes are TRBV5-1 and TRBJ2-7, with D possibly matching TRBD1 (5 bases). Trimming cost V 4 bases and J 2 bases, with 13 bases left between them. The CDR3 length is 14 residues. Germline V gene lookup returns CDR1 SGHRS and CDR2 YFSETQ. CDR3 amino acids: CASSAGQRAYEQYF. CDR3 in DNA: TGCGCCAGCAGCGCTGGACAACGGGCCTACGAGCAGTACTTC.

Concerning this clonotype itself: At one of its ends the junction is not consistent with the germline gene, which may arise from a read error. The chain couples TRBV6-5 to TRBJ1-5; the D is unclear. The length of the CDR3 is 16 residues. Germline CDR1 is MNHEY and CDR2 is SVGAGI. The CDR3 region is CASGSIKEPKNQSQHF. The CDR3 DNA reads TGTGCCAGCGGTTCCATAAAGGAACCGAAAAATCAGTCCCAGCATTTT.